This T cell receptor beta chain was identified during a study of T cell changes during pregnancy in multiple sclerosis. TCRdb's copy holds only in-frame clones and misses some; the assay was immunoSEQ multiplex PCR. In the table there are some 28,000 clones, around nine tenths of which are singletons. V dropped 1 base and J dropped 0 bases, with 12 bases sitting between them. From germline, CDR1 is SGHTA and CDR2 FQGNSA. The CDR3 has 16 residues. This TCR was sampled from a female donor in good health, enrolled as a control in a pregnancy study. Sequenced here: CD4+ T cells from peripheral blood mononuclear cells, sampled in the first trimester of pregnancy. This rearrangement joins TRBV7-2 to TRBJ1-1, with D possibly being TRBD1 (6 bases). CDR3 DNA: TGTGCCAGCAGCTTAGGTGGGGGCGTATTGAACACTGAAGCTTTCTTT. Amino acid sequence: CASSLGGGVLNTEAFF.